This entry lists 25 T cell receptor beta chains sequenced from one sample in a study of T cell responses to AZD1222 COVID-19 vaccine. Sequenced by immunoSEQ multiplex PCR; TCRdb stores in-frame clones only, minus some. The sample shows roughly 90,000 clones, around 86% of them seen only once. The sequencing here drew on peripheral blood, taken on day 0 of AZD1222 vaccination. Receptors were obtained from an adult in good health.

The chain has TRBV5-5 and TRBJ1-1, with TRBD1 matching 8 bases. This CDR3 region has 14 residues. The V gene end was trimmed by 2 bases and the J gene end by 4 bases; junction bases not matched to a gene: 4. Per germline, CDR1 SGHKS and CDR2 YYEKEE (reference sequence). CDR3 sequence reads: CASSFTGGSTEAFF. The CDR3 bases are TGTGCCAGCAGCTTTACAGGGGGAAGCACTGAAGCTTTCTTT. The entire variable domain, with the rest obtained from reference TRBV5-5 and TRBJ1-1, is as follows: DAGVTQSPTHLIKTRGQQVTLRCSPISGHKSVSWYQQVLGQGPQFIFQYYEKEERGRGNFPDRFSARQFPNYSSELNVNALLLGDSALYLCASSFTGGSTEAFFGQGTRLTVV.

The chain is built from TRBV9 and TRBJ2-2; 8 bases match TRBD2. CDR1 SGDLS and CDR2 YYNGEE come from the germline V gene. The length of the CDR3 is 22 residues. V was clipped by 4 bases and J by 4 bases; unmatched bases: 27. The CDR3 spells CASSPRSTPHWAGGFGTGELFF. CDR3 bases: TGTGCCAGCAGCCCCCGGTCGACCCCTCACTGGGCGGGAGGATTTGGCACCGGGGAGCTGTTTTTT. The full variable domain, rest sourced from reference TRBV9 and TRBJ2-2, is DSGVTQTPKHLITATGQRVTLRCSPRSGDLSVYWYQQSLDQGLQFLIQYYNGEERAKGNILERFSAQQFPDLHSELNLSSLELGDSALYFCASSPRSTPHWAGGFGTGELFFGEGSRLTVL.

This clone was observed once. The chain couples TRBV6-5 to TRBJ1-1; no definite D call. V was clipped by 6 bases and J by 0 bases, with 8 bases between them. The CDR3 is 13 amino acids. Germline V gene lookup returns CDR1 MNHEY and CDR2 SVGAGI. The CDR3 protein is CASRSEVNTEAFF. The CDR3 nucleotides read TGTGCCAGCAGGTCAGAGGTGAACACTGAAGCTTTCTTT.

The chain employs TRBV7-9 and TRBJ2-2; possible D gene TRBD1, 5 bases. CDR3 length equals 17 residues. The germline V gene encodes CDR1 SEHNR and CDR2 FQNEAQ (reference sequence). The V end was cut by 5 bases, the J end by 3 bases, with 19 bases between. CDR3 sequence: CASSPTGADGYTGELFF. In nucleotides, the CDR3 is TGTGCCAGCAGCCCAACTGGGGCCGACGGCTACACCGGGGAGCTGTTTTTT. Supplemented by reference TRBV7-9 and TRBJ2-2, the full variable domain reads DTGVSQNPRHKITKRGQNVTFRCDPISEHNRLYWYRQTLGQGPEFLTYFQNEAQLEKSRLLSDRFSAERPKGSFSTLEIQRTEQGDSAMYLCASSPTGADGYTGELFFGEGSRLTVL.

The chain has TRBV6-5 and TRBJ2-3, with a weak D call TRBD2 (5 bases). The germline CDR1 and CDR2 sequences are MNHEY and SVGAGI. The CDR3 extends over 11 amino acids. V was pared by 6 bases and J by 5 bases, with 6 bases between. The CDR3 protein is CASRTIDTQYF. The CDR3, as DNA: TGTGCCAGCAGGACTATAGATACGCAGTATTTT.

The rearrangement links TRBV6-2 or TRBV6-3 to TRBJ2-7, with 7 bases matching TRBD1. The CDR3 is made up of 18 amino acids. CDR1 and CDR2 from the germline V gene are MNHEY and SVGEGT. J lost 3 bases, V lost 5 bases, and 19 bases had no gene match. The CDR3 here is CASSRPRGQDFLIYEQYF. CDR3 DNA sequence: TGTGCCAGCAGTAGACCTAGAGGACAGGACTTCCTTATCTACGAGCAGTACTTC.

The rearrangement links TRBV5-4 to TRBJ2-1, with TRBD2 matching 9 bases. J was trimmed by 6 bases and V by 4 bases; bases with no gene match: 8. Germline V gene sequence: CDR1 SGHNT, CDR2 YYREEE (reference sequence). The CDR3 totals 15 residues. This chain's CDR3 is CASSPTASGTNEQFF. CDR3 nucleotides: TGTGCCAGCAGCCCTACGGCTAGCGGGACCAATGAGCAGTTCTTC.

The V gene is TRBV2, the J gene TRBJ2-2; tentatively, D is TRBD1 (6 bases). The ends were cut back, 4 bases at V and 3 bases at J, with 9 bases in the middle. CDR1 SNHLY and CDR2 FYNNEI come from the germline V gene. The CDR3 runs to 14 residues. CDR3 DNA: TGTGCCAGCAGTGTGGGACATTACACCGGGGAGCTGTTTTTT. Its translation: CASSVGHYTGELFF.

This chain connects TRBV6-2 or TRBV6-3 to TRBJ2-7; TRBD1 agrees at 9 bases. CDR1 and CDR2 from the germline V gene are MNHEY and SVGEGT. This CDR3 has 15 residues. V gave up 4 bases and J gave up 6 bases; unmatched junction bases: 10. CDR3 amino acids: CASSLRQGGRGEQYF. In DNA form, the CDR3 reads TGTGCCAGCAGTTTAAGACAGGGGGGACGGGGCGAGCAGTACTTC.

The V gene is TRBV11-3, the J gene TRBJ2-3; a possible D gene is TRBD1 (6 bases). Germline CDR1 SGHNT, CDR2 YENEEA. The length of the CDR3 is 12 residues. The V and J ends lost 4 bases and 6 bases respectively, with 8 bases between them. For the CDR3, the DNA is TGTGCCAGCAGCTGGCAGGGGGATACGCAGTATTTT. Its protein product is CASSWQGDTQYF.

The chain recombines TRBV27 with TRBJ2-1; TRBD1 agrees at 8 bases. Trimming took 0 bases from V and 2 from J; bases not matched to a gene: 3. The germline V gene has CDR1 MNHEY and CDR2 SMNVEV (reference sequence). This CDR3 has 16 amino acids. DNA of the CDR3: TGTGCCAGCAGTTTATCCCAGACAGGGGCCTACAATGAGCAGTTCTTC. Translation: CASSLSQTGAYNEQFF.

The CDR3 loop reads CATSVSGTIQYF. The CDR3 bases are TGTGCCACCAGTGTCTCGGGGACCATTCAGTACTTC. The chain has TRBV24-1 and TRBJ2-4; possibly TRBD1 or TRBD2 for D (5 bases each). The ends were cut back, 5 bases at V and 9 bases at J, with 10 bases in the middle. The CDR3 contains 12 residues. Germline V gene sequence: CDR1 KGHDR, CDR2 SFDVKD.

V gene TRBV6-2 or TRBV6-3 combines with J gene TRBJ1-2; D gene ambiguous. Trimming removed 5 bases from V and 0 bases from J, with 10 bases in between. The CDR3 totals 14 residues. Germline V gene sequence: CDR1 MNHEY, CDR2 SVGEGT. CDR3 sequence: CASSRKGSNYGYTF. CDR3 DNA: TGTGCCAGCAGTAGGAAGGGATCTAACTATGGCTACACCTTC.

V and J are TRBV6-5 and TRBJ1-2, with D tentatively TRBD1 (5 bases). V was cut by 8 bases and J by 4 bases, with 17 bases left in between. Germline CDR1 and CDR2: MNHEY and SVGAGI. The CDR3 contains 14 residues. CDR3 protein: CASSPDIGTYGYTF. Here the CDR3 DNA reads TGTGCCAGCTCCCCTGATATTGGGACCTATGGCTACACCTTC.

J is TRBJ2-7 and V is TRBV7-2; either TRBD1 or TRBD2 may supply D (5 bases each). The CDR3 consists of 15 residues. V lost 6 bases, J lost 5 bases, and 20 bases lay in between. The germline V gene has CDR1 SGHTA and CDR2 FQGNSA. CDR3 residues: CASSLYWSRGNEQYF. The CDR3, as DNA: TGTGCCAGCAGTCTCTATTGGTCCCGGGGCAACGAGCAGTACTTC. Together with reference TRBV7-2 and TRBJ2-7, the CDR3 gives the full variable domain: GAGVSQSPSNKVTEKGKDVELRCDPISGHTALYWYRQSLGQGLEFLIYFQGNSAPDKSGLPSDRFSAERTGGSVSTLTIQRTQQEDSAVYLCASSLYWSRGNEQYFGPGTRLTVT.

This rearrangement joins TRBV3-1 (or the pseudogene TRBV3-2) to TRBJ1-5; 11 bases align to TRBD1. V lost 3 bases, J lost 6 bases, and 4 bases stayed unmatched. The germline gives CDR1 LGHDT, CDR2 YNNKEL (reference sequence). The CDR3 totals 15 residues. The CDR3 DNA follows: TGTGCCAGCAGCCAGGGGACAGGGGGGGTTCAGCCCCAGCATTTT. This codes for CASSQGTGGVQPQHF.

This rearrangement joins TRBV27 to TRBJ1-2; 9 bases match TRBD1. The CDR3 extends over 16 amino acids. Germline V CDR1 and CDR2: MNHEY, SMNVEV (reference sequence). The V segment lost 4 bases and the J segment 4 bases; nucleotides outside the gene matches: 10. In DNA form, the CDR3 reads TGTGCCAGCAGTTCTATTCCCGGGACAGGGATCTATGGCTACACCTTC. Its translation: CASSSIPGTGIYGYTF.

For the CDR3, the DNA is TGTGCCACCAGCAGAGGACAGGCGGATAATGAAAAACTGTTTTTT. Its translation: CATSRGQADNEKLFF. The rearrangement uses TRBV15 and TRBJ1-4; tentative D call: TRBD1 (6 bases). This CDR3 spans 15 amino acids. The germline V and J ends were trimmed by 1 base and 4 bases, with 10 bases remaining between them. The V gene's germline CDR1 is LNHNV and CDR2 YYDKDF (reference sequence).

The chain links TRBV7-9 to TRBJ2-2; D is uncertain. The CDR3 is 12 residues long. V gave up 3 bases and J gave up 6 bases, with 5 bases separating them. Germline CDR1 is SEHNR and CDR2 is FQNEAQ (reference sequence). CDR3 nucleotide sequence: TGTGCCAGCAGCTTTAATCCCGGGGAGCTGTTTTTT. Its translation: CASSFNPGELFF.

The rearrangement joins TRBV7-8 to TRBJ1-2; perhaps TRBD1 as D (5 bases). Germline assignment: CDR1 SGHVS and CDR2 FQNEAQ. CDR3 length: 14 residues. V lost 3 bases and J lost 2, with 10 bases in between. The CDR3 bases are TGTGCCAGCAGCTTTGACAGCTTGAACTATGGCTACACCTTC. The encoded protein is CASSFDSLNYGYTF. Based on the CDR3 plus reference TRBV7-8 and TRBJ1-2, the full variable domain is GAGVSQSPRYKVAKRGQDVALRCDPISGHVSLFWYQQALGQGPEFLTYFQNEAQLDKSGLPSDRFFAERPEGSVSTLKIQRTQQEDSAVYLCASSFDSLNYGYTFGSGTRLTVV.

V is TRBV10-3 and J is TRBJ2-1; weak D call: TRBD1 (6 bases). The CDR3 consists of 16 residues. V lost 0 bases and J 7 bases, leaving 16 bases between the germline ends. Germline CDR1 is ENHRY and CDR2 is SYGVKD. The CDR3 nucleotides read TGTGCCATCAGTGAGTCAGGACAGTCGCTCATGAATGAGCAGTTCTTC. Its translation: CAISESGQSLMNEQFF.

The CDR3 protein is CASRRPGQGTDTQYF. CDR3 DNA sequence: TGTGCCAGCAGGCGTCCGGGACAGGGGACAGATACGCAGTATTTT. J is TRBJ2-3 and V is TRBV11-3, with 10 bases that match TRBD1. There are 15 residues in the CDR3. The germline V gene has CDR1 SGHNT and CDR2 YENEEA. The V and J ends lost 6 bases and 3 bases, in that order; junction bases with no gene match: 6.

This chain links TRBV20-1 with TRBJ1-5, with 8 bases that match TRBD1. V shed 3 bases, J shed 7 bases, and the junction held 11 bases outside the gene matches. The CDR3 has 15 amino acids. Germline V gives CDR1 DFQATT, CDR2 SNEGSKA (reference sequence). Written as DNA, the CDR3 is TGCAGTGCTAGTGGGGACAGGCGTGCAGGGCAGCCCCAGCATTTT. Translated, it gives CSASGDRRAGQPQHF.

This chain uses TRBV9 with TRBJ2-7; TRBD1 agrees at 9 bases. The CDR3 totals 16 residues. The trim removed 4 bases at V and 4 bases at J, leaving 12 bases unmatched. Germline CDR1 SGDLS, CDR2 YYNGEE. Here the CDR3 reads CASSPTGGQGFYEQYF. CDR3 nucleotides: TGTGCCAGCAGCCCCACGGGGGGACAGGGATTTTACGAGCAGTACTTC.

The chain is built from TRBV7-9 and TRBJ2-7, with a possible D match to TRBD1 (6 bases). The V gene's germline CDR1 is SEHNR and CDR2 FQNEAQ (reference sequence). The CDR3 totals 13 residues. V was clipped by 1 base and J by 5 bases, with 9 bases between them. This chain's CDR3 is CASSLEQGHEQYF. The CDR3 nucleotides are TGTGCCAGCAGCTTAGAACAGGGTCACGAGCAGTACTTC.